This T cell receptor beta chain was found in a study of long-term antiretroviral therapy in people with HIV. In the study overall: Specimens dating back about a decade before the 2015 immediate-ART recommendation are the oldest included.

Points from the study as a whole: Clonal expansions arising prior to ART prevailed in the repertoire at every time point.

With respect to this clone: Its antigen remains unidentified.

Researchers report immunoSEQ v3.0 was run at survey level. The repertoire was sequenced with immunoSEQ multiplex PCR; TCRdb's copy has only in-frame clones and lacks some. The table records approximately 30,000 clones, roughly 98% of them present only once. PBMC samples from each donor numbered at least one pre-ART and at least two post-ART. This CDR3 contains 17 residues. V was shortened by 0 bases and J by 1 base, with 13 bases between the two germline ends. CDR1 is LGHNA, CDR2 YNFKEQ, per germline. Specimen: unsorted PBMCs, collected 7.6 years after starting antiretroviral therapy. This chain joins TRBV4-2 and TRBJ2-4, with a possible D match to TRBD1 (5 bases). This clonotype originated in a man aged 30 to 39 with HIV. CDR3 DNA sequence: TGTGCCAGCAGCCAAGAAGGGGCTGGCGGCGCCAAAAACATTCAGTACTTC. It specifies CASSQEGAGGAKNIQYF.